This TCR beta chain was identified during a study of blood T cells in healthy people across ages. Regarding the study as a whole: Roughly linearly, TCR beta diversity per million T cells fell as age increased. Aged donors had fewer naive CD4+ cells and lower diversity than long-lived donors. It was found that TCR beta diversity correlated strongly with the percentage of naive T cells.

Primed by a sample-barcoded 5' primer and a J-beta primer mix, a second PCR proceeded for roughly 6 to 12 cycles. From the 5' RACE reads, TCRdb called clonotypes with MiXCR, one entry per CDR3 protein. The sample records hundreds of thousands of distinct CDR3 sequences, more than 20% being singletons. This clonotype was found a few times. Its target is unknown. CDR1 and CDR2 (germline): SGHRS, YFSETQ. The V segment lost 2 bases and the J segment 1 base; nucleotides outside the gene matches: 5. There are 15 residues in the CDR3. Researchers collected approximately 9.5 milliliters of peripheral blood from every single donor.

Sequencing input: blood. The TCR originated in a man aged 65 to 85 in good health. J is TRBJ2-7 and V is TRBV5-1; TRBD1 matches 8 bases. CDR3 region: CASSFIQGESYEQYF. CDR3 DNA: TGCGCCAGCAGCTTTATACAGGGGGAGTCCTACGAGCAGTACTTC.